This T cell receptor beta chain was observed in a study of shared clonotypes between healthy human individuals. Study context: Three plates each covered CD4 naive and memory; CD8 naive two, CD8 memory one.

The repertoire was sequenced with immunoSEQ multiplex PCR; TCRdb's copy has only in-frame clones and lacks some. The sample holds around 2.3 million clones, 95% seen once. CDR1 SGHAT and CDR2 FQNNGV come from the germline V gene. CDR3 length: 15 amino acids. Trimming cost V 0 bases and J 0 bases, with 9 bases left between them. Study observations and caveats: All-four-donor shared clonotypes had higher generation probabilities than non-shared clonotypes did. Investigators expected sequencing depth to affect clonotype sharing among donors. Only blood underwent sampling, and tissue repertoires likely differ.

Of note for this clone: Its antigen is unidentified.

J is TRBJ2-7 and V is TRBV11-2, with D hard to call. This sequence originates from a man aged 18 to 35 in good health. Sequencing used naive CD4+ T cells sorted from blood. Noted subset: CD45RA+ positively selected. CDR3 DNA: TGTGCCAGCAGCTTAGATTTTAGCAGCTCCTACGAGCAGTACTTC. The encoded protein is CASSLDFSSSYEQYF.